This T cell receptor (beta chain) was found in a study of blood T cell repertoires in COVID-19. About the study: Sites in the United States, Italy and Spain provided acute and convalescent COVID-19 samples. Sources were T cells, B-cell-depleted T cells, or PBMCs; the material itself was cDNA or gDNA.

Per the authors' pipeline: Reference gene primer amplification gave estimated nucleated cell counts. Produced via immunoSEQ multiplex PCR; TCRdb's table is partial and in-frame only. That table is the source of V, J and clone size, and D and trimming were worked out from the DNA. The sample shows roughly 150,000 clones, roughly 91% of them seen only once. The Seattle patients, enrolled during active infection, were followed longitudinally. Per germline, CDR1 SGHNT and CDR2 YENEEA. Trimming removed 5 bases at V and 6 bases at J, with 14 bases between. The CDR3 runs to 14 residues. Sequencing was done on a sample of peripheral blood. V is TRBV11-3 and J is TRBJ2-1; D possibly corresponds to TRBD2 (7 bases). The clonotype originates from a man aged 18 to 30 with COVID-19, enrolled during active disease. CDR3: CASSLEGGSNEQFF. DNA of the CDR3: TGTGCCAGCAGCCTCGAGGGGGGGTCCAATGAGCAGTTCTTC.